Sequencing of this T cell receptor (beta chain) was carried out in a study of blood T cell repertoires in COVID-19. Study in general: The United States, Italy and Spain supplied acute and convalescent COVID-19 samples.

J lost 4 bases, V lost 3 bases, and 4 bases had no gene match. Germline CDR1 is KGHDR and CDR2 is SFDVKD. The CDR3 loop spans 15 amino acids. Study members were between roughly 18 and 100 years old and lived in some 22 US regions. Exposed participants encountered a COVID-19 case during the 2 weeks preceding study entry. Here immunoSEQ multiplex PCR was the method, and the copy in TCRdb shows in-frame clones only, minus some. The sample contains some 320,000 clones, around nine tenths of which appear only once. The receptor comes from a woman in her twenties or thirties who had been exposed to COVID-19. The genes are TRBV24-1 and TRBJ1-5; TRBD1 agrees at 8 bases. Material: PBMCs or T cells enriched from blood (not recorded which). The CDR3, as DNA: TGTGCCACCAGTGATAGCGGGACAGGAAATCAGCCCCAGCATTTT. Amino acids: CATSDSGTGNQPQHF.